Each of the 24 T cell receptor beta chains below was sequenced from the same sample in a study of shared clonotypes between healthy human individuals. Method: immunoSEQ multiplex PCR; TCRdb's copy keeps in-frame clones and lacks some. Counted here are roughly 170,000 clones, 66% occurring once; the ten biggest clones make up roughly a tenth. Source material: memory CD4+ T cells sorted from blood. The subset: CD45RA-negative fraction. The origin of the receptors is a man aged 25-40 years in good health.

The CDR3 loop is CASSVGQGAHEQYF. The CDR3, as DNA: TGTGCCAGCAGCGTCGGACAGGGGGCACACGAGCAGTACTTC. The genes are TRBV9 and TRBJ2-7; 11 bases are shared with TRBD1. The germline gives CDR1 SGDLS, CDR2 YYNGEE. V lost 2 bases to trimming and J lost 5 bases; unmatched junction nucleotides: 3. This CDR3 is 14 amino acids long.

This chain's CDR3 is CASSRDRVNTGELFF. CDR3 DNA sequence: TGTGCCAGCAGTCGGGACAGAGTGAACACCGGGGAGCTGTTTTTT. The chain joins TRBV7-2 to TRBJ2-2; 7 nucleotides align to TRBD1. Germline V gene lookup returns CDR1 SGHTA and CDR2 FQGNSA. The CDR3 length is 15 residues. The V gene end was trimmed by 6 bases and the J gene end by 1 base; junction bases not matched to a gene: 5.

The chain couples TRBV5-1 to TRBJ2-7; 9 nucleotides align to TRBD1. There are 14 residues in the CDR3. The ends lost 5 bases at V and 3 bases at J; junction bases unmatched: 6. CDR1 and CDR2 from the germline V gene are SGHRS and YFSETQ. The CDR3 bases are TGCGCCAGCAGGGGGGACAGGGAGTACTACGAGCAGTACTTC. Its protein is CASRGDREYYEQYF. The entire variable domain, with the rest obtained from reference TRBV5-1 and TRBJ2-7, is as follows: KAGVTQTPRYLIKTRGQQVTLSCSPISGHRSVSWYQQTPGQGLQFLFEYFSETQRNKGNFPGRFSGRQFSNSRSEMNVSTLELGDSALYLCASRGDREYYEQYFGPGTRLTVT.

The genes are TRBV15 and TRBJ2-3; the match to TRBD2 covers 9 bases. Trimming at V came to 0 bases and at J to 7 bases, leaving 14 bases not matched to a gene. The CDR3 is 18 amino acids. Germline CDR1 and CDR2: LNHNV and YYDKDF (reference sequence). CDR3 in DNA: TGTGCCACCAGCAGAGATAGGGGGGCGGCGGGAGGGCAAAATACGCAGTATTTT. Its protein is CATSRDRGAAGGQNTQYF.

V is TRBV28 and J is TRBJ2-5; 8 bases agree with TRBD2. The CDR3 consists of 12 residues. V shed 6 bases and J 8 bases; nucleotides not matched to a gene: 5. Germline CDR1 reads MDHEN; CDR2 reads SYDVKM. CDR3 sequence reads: CASSTREGTQYF. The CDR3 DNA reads TGTGCCAGCAGCACCCGGGAGGGTACCCAGTACTTC.

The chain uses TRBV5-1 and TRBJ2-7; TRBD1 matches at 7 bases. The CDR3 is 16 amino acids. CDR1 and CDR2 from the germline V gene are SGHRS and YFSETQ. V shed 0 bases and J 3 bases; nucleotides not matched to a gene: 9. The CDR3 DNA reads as TGCGCCAGCAGCTTGGGGGGAACAGGGGTGGTCTACGAGCAGTACTTC. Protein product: CASSLGGTGVVYEQYF.

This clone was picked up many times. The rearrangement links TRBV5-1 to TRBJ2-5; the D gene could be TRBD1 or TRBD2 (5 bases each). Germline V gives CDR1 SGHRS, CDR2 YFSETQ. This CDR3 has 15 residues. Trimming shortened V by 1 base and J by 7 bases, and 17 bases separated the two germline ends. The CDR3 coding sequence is TGCGCCAGCAGCTTGTTCGAGGGACCCCAGGGGACCCAGTACTTC. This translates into CASSLFEGPQGTQYF.

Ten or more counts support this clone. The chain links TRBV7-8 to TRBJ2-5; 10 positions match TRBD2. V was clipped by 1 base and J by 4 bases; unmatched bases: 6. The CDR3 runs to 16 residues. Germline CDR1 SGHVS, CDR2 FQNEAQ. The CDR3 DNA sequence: TGTGCCAGCAGCTTAGGGCTAGCGGGAGTAGGAGAGACCCAGTACTTC. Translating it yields CASSLGLAGVGETQYF.

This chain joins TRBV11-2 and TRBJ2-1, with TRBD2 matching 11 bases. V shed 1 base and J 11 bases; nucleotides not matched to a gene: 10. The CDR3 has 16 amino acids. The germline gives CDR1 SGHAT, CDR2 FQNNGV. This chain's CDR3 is CASSLAASGRRFQQFF. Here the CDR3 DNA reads TGTGCCAGCAGCTTAGCGGCTAGCGGGAGGAGGTTTCAGCAGTTCTTC.

The CDR3 bases are TGTGCCAGCAGTCTTATCCCCGCCGGGACAGCGCGCGAGCAGTACTTC. This translates into CASSLIPAGTAREQYF. V gene TRBV27 combines with J gene TRBJ2-7; TRBD1 matches 7 bases. The CDR3 extends over 16 amino acids. V trimming: 5 bases; J trimming: 6 bases; junction bases outside the gene matches: 16. From germline, CDR1 is MNHEY and CDR2 SMNVEV (reference sequence).

CDR3 sequence: CASKNRRSTYEQYF. CDR3 DNA sequence: TGTGCCAGCAAGAACAGACGGTCGACCTACGAGCAGTACTTC. The rearrangement joins TRBV27 to TRBJ2-7; D is unresolved. The CDR3 is made up of 14 amino acids. The germline V gene encodes CDR1 MNHEY and CDR2 SMNVEV (reference sequence). With 7 bases removed from V and 2 bases from J, the gap between germline ends came to 15 bases.

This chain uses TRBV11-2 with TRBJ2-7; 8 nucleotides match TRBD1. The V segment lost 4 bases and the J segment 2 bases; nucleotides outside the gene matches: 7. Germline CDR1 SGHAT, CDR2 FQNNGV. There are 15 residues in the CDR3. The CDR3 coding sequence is TGTGCCAGCAGCTCAGAACAGGGGGGAGCCTACGAGCAGTACTTC. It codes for CASSSEQGGAYEQYF.

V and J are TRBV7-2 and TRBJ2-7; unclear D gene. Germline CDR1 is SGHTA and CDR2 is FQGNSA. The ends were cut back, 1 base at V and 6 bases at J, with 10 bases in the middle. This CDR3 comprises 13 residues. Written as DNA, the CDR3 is TGTGCCAGCAGCTTAGAGGCCAGTCGCGAGCAGTACTTC. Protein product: CASSLEASREQYF.

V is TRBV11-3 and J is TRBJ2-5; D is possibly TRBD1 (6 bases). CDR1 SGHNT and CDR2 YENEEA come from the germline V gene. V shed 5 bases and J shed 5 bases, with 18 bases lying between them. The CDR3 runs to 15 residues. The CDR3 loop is CASSVGQGKAETQYF. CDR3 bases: TGTGCCAGCAGCGTCGGTCAGGGGAAGGCGGAGACCCAGTACTTC.

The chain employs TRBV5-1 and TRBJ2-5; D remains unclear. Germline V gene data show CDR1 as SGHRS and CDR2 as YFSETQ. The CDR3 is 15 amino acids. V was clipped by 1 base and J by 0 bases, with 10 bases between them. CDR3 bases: TGCGCCAGCAGCTTGTCGCAACGACACCAAGAGACCCAGTACTTC. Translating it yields CASSLSQRHQETQYF.

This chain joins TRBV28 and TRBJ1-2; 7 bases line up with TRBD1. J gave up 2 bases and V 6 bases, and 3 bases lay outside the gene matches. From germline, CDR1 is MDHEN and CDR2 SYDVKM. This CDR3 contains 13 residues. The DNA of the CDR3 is TGTGCCAGCAGAGAGACAGGGAACTATGGCTACACCTTC. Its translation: CASRETGNYGYTF.

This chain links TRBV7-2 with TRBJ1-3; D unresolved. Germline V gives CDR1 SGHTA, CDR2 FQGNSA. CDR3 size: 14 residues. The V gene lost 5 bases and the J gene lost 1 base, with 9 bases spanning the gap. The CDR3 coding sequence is TGTGCCAGCAGCCCACGGCGGTCTGGAAACACCATATATTTT. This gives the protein CASSPRRSGNTIYF.

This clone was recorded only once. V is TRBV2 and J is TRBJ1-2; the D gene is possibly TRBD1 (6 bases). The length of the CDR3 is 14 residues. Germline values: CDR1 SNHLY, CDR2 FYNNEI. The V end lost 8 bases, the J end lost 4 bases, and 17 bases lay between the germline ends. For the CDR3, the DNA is TGTGCCAGCTCGGGGGGCGGAGGACCCTATGGCTACACCTTC. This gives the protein CASSGGGGPYGYTF.

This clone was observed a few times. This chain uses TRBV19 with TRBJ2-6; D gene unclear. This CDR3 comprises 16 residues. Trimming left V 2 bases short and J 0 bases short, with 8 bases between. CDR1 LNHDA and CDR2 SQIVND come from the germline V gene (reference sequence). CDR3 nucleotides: TGTGCCAGTAGTATATCCTTTGCCTCTGGGGCCAACGTCCTGACTTTC. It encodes CASSISFASGANVLTF.

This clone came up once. The CDR3: CASRMTGNSNQPQHF. The CDR3 DNA reads as TGTGCCAGCAGGATGACAGGGAATAGCAATCAGCCCCAGCATTTT. The chain employs TRBV2 and TRBJ1-5; 7 nucleotides agree with TRBD1. Germline V gene data show CDR1 as SNHLY and CDR2 as FYNNEI. The CDR3 totals 15 residues. V trimming: 6 bases; J trimming: 0 bases; junction bases outside the gene matches: 5.

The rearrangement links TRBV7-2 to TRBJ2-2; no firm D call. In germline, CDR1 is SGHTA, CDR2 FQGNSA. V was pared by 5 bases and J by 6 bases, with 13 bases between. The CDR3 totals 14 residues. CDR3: CASSPTLSAGELFF. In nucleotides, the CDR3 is TGTGCCAGCAGCCCAACCCTTTCCGCCGGGGAGCTGTTTTTT.

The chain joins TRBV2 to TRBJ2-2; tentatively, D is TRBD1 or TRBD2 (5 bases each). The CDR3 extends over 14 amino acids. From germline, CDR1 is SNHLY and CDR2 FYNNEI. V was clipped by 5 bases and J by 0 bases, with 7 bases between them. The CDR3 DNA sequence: TGTGCCAGCAGTCGGGACGCGAACACCGGGGAGCTGTTTTTT. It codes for CASSRDANTGELFF.

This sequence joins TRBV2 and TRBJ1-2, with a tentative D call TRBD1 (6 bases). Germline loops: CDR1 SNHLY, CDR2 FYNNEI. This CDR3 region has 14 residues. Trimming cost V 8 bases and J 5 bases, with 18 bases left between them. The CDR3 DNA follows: TGTGCCAGCGCCTACTTCGGACAGAGTTATGGCTACACCTTC. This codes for CASAYFGQSYGYTF.

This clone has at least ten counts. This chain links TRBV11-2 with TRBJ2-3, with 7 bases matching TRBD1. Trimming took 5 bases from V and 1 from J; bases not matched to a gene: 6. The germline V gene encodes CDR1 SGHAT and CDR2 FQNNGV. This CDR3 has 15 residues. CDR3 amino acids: CASSLRGQGTDTQYF. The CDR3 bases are TGTGCCAGCAGCCTCCGCGGACAGGGCACAGATACGCAGTATTTT. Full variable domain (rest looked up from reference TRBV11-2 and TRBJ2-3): EAGVAQSPRYKIIEKRQSVAFWCNPISGHATLYWYQQILGQGPKLLIQFQNNGVVDDSQLPKDRFSAERLKGVDSTLKIQPAKLEDSAVYLCASSLRGQGTDTQYFGPGTRLTVL.